Below are 15 T cell receptor beta chains sequenced from a single sample in a study of neurological immune-mediated disorders. TCRdb itself ran the 5' RACE reads through MiXCR, one entry per CDR3 protein. The sample records under 45,000 distinct CDR3 sequences, approximately 4.2% being singletons. Sequencing was performed on PBMCs. The receptors here all came from a man aged 25-40 years with multiple sclerosis.

This clonotype was detected many times. The CDR3, as DNA: TGCGCCAGCAGCCGAGAAGCGAGGGACAGGGGTTACAATGAGCAGTTCTTC. Its protein product is CASSREARDRGYNEQFF. The V and J genes are TRBV4-3 and TRBJ2-1, with 10 bases matching TRBD1. The CDR3 is made up of 17 amino acids. V gave up 4 bases and J gave up 4 bases; unmatched junction bases: 10. Germline loops: CDR1 LGHNA, CDR2 YSLEER.

In this sample, this clonotype turned up many times. The chain employs TRBV12-3 or TRBV12-4 and TRBJ2-1; D is ambiguous. V shed 6 bases and J shed 7 bases, with 7 bases lying between them. The CDR3 has 11 residues. The CDR3 nucleotides are TGTGCCAGCAGGGTAACGAATGAGCAGTTCTTC. Its protein is CASRVTNEQFF.

This clonotype was seen ten or more times. The chain is built from TRBV5-1 and TRBJ2-1, with D perhaps TRBD1 or TRBD2 (6 bases each). The germline V gene encodes CDR1 SGHRS and CDR2 YFSETQ. Deletions cut 1 base from V and 9 bases from J, with 17 bases between. The CDR3 length is 15 residues. The CDR3 region has the DNA TGCGCCAGCAGCTTGCGGGGGCGGGGATCAAGTGAGCAGTTCTTC. As protein: CASSLRGRGSSEQFF.

This clonotype showed up many times. The V and J genes are TRBV20-1 and TRBJ1-5, with D possibly TRBD1 on 5 matching bases. Germline V gene lookup returns CDR1 DFQATT and CDR2 SNEGSKA (reference sequence). The CDR3 sequence is 17 residues long. Trimming took off 0 bases at V and 2 bases at J, with 17 bases between the two ends. The CDR3 sequence is CSAREGVGRARNQPQHF. The CDR3 coding sequence is TGCAGTGCTAGAGAGGGCGTGGGCAGGGCACGCAATCAGCCCCAGCATTTT.

This clonotype was seen many times. V and J are TRBV3-1 and TRBJ2-5; D is uncertain. The CDR3 is made up of 13 amino acids. Germline CDR1 and CDR2: LGHDT and YNNKEL (reference sequence). The V end was cut by 0 bases, the J end by 5 bases, with 7 bases between. The CDR3 loop reads CASSQELLETQYF. The DNA of the CDR3 is TGTGCCAGCAGCCAAGAACTCCTGGAGACCCAGTACTTC.

This clonotype was seen at least ten times. The chain links TRBV7-9 to TRBJ2-7, with TRBD1 matching 7 bases. The CDR3 totals 12 residues. Germline-derived CDR1 and CDR2 are SEHNR and FQNEAQ (reference sequence). Germline trimming cut 6 bases from V and 5 bases from J; bases unmatched to any gene: 4. CDR3 sequence: CASRRQGHEQYF. The CDR3, as DNA: TGTGCCAGCAGGCGACAGGGCCACGAGCAGTACTTC.

This clonotype came up a few times. It is likely a read error, because the conserved phenylalanine at the end of the CDR3 is missing. It is unclear where the CDR3 begins or ends on the DNA, so no DNA is shown, and the CDR3 is as TCRdb lists it. This sequence joins TRBV20-1 and TRBJ1-4; the D call in the table, TRBD1, was not verified against the DNA. Ends included, the CDR3 has 21 residues. The germline V gene encodes CDR1 DFQATT and CDR2 SNEGSKA (reference sequence). The CDR3 protein is CSAITPSKTRVKILLRNRRGP.

There are many counts of this clonotype. J is TRBJ1-1 and V is TRBV20-1; D may be TRBD1 (6 bases). The germline gives CDR1 DFQATT, CDR2 SNEGSKA (reference sequence). The CDR3 loop spans 17 amino acids. The germline V and J ends were trimmed by 4 bases and 4 bases, with 25 bases remaining between them. The CDR3 sequence: CSATAALVGGVSTEAFF. The CDR3 nucleotides are TGCAGTGCTACCGCAGCGTTAGTGGGGGGCGTTAGCACTGAAGCTTTCTTT.

This clonotype was counted many times. In DNA, the CDR3 is TGTGCCAGCAGCCCTGGCGGGACCAGTTACAATGAGCAGTTCTTC. Its protein is CASSPGGTSYNEQFF. The chain joins TRBV7-3 to TRBJ2-1, with D maybe TRBD2 (6 bases). Germline V gene sequence: CDR1 SGHTA, CDR2 FQGTGA. V was shortened by 5 bases and J by 4 bases, with 15 bases between the two germline ends. This CDR3 comprises 15 residues.

The CDR3 reads CASSLGRGGAYEQYF. CDR3 in DNA: TGTGCCAGCAGTTTAGGGCGGGGTGGGGCCTACGAGCAGTACTTC. This chain links TRBV12-3 or TRBV12-4 with TRBJ2-7; maybe TRBD2 (6 bases). V lost 1 base to trimming and J lost 2 bases, with 12 bases between them. The CDR3 has 15 amino acids.

This clonotype was recorded many times. This chain connects TRBV3-1 to TRBJ1-6; D not certain. Trimming removed 5 bases from V and 8 bases from J, with 7 bases in between. Germline CDR1 LGHDT, CDR2 YNNKEL (reference sequence). CDR3 length: 12 residues. CDR3: CASSFPDSPLHF. CDR3 DNA: TGTGCCAGCAGCTTCCCAGATTCACCCCTCCACTTT.

Many counts were recorded for this clonotype. This chain uses TRBV12-3 or TRBV12-4 with TRBJ2-7; 8 nucleotides line up with TRBD1. The CDR3 length is 14 residues. Germline trimming cut 4 bases from V and 6 bases from J; bases unmatched to any gene: 8. In DNA, the CDR3 is TGTGCCAGCAGTTCCGACAGGGGATGGGGCGAGCAGTACTTC. This encodes CASSSDRGWGEQYF.

There are many counts of this clonotype. The chain has TRBV25-1 and TRBJ1-1; no reliable D call. From germline, CDR1 is MGHDK and CDR2 SYGVNS. The CDR3 totals 13 residues. V was shortened by 6 bases and J by 0 bases, with 8 bases between the two germline ends. DNA of the CDR3: TGTGCCAGCAGGTCTACAGTGAACACTGAAGCTTTCTTT. Protein: CASRSTVNTEAFF.

This clonotype was recorded many times. This chain connects TRBV5-8 to TRBJ1-1; 7 nucleotides align to TRBD1. The CDR3 consists of 15 residues. Trimming at V came to 4 bases and at J to 2 bases, leaving 8 bases not matched to a gene. The germline gives CDR1 SGHTS, CDR2 YDEGEE. The CDR3 is CASSIYRGGNTEAFF. The CDR3 DNA is TGTGCCAGCAGCATTTACAGGGGAGGCAACACTGAAGCTTTCTTT.

This clonotype was observed a few times. This chain joins TRBV7-3 and TRBJ2-7, with TRBD1 as a possible D gene (6 bases). The CDR3 totals 17 residues. The germline V and J ends were trimmed by 1 base and 0 bases, with 16 bases remaining between them. The germline V gene encodes CDR1 SGHTA and CDR2 FQGTGA. In DNA, the CDR3 is TGTGCCAGCAGCTTAAATGGGGGCGGCTGGGACTCCTACGAGCAGTACTTC. It is translated as CASSLNGGGWDSYEQYF.